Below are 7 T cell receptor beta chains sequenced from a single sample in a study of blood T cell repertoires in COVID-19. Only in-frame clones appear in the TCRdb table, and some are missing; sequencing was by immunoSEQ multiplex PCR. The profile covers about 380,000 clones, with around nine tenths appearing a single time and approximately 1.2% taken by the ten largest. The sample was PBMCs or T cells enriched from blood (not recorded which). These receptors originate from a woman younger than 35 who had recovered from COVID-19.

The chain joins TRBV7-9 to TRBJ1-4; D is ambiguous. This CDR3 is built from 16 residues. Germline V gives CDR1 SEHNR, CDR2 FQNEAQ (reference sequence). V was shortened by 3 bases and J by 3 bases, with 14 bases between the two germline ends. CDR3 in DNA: TGTGCCAGCAGCTTTTTTCCGATATGGCCTAATGAAAAACTGTTTTTT. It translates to CASSFFPIWPNEKLFF.

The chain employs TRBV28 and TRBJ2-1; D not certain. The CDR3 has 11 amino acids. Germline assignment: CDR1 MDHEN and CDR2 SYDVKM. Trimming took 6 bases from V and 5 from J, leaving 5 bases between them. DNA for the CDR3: TGTGCCAGCAGCCTAAACAATGAGCAGTTCTTC. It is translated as CASSLNNEQFF.

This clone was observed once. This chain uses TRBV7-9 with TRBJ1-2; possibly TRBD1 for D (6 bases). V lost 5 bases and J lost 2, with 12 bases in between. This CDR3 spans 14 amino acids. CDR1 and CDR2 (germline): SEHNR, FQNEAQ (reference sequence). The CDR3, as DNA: TGTGCCAGCAGCCTAGGACAGAGGAACTATGGCTACACCTTC. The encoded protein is CASSLGQRNYGYTF.

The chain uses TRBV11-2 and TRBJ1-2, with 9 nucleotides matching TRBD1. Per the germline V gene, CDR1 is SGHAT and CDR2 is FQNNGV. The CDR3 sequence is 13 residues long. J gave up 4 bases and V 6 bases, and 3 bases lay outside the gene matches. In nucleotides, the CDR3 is TGTGCCAGCAGTGAGGACAGGGGCTATGGCTACACCTTC. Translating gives CASSEDRGYGYTF.

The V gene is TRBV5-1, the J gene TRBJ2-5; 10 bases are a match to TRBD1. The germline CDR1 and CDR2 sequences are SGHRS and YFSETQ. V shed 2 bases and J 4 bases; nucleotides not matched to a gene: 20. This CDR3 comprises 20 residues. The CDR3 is CASSFTPLTGTGEGGETQYF. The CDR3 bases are TGCGCCAGCAGCTTTACCCCCCTAACCGGGACAGGGGAAGGAGGAGAGACCCAGTACTTC.

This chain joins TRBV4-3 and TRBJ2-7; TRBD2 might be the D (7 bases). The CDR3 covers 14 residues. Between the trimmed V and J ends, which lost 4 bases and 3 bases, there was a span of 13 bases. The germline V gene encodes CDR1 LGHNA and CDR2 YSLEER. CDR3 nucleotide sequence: TGCGCCAGCAGCCCCGGGGGGCAGGGCTACGAGCAGTACTTC. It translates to CASSPGGQGYEQYF.

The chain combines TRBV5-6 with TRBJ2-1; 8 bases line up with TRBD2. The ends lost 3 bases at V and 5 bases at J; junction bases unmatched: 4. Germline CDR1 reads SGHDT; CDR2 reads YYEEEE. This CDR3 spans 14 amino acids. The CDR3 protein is CASSSLAGNNEQFF. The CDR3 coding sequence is TGTGCCAGCAGCTCATTAGCGGGGAACAATGAGCAGTTCTTC.